Listed here are 5 T cell receptor beta chains from one sample, sequenced in a study of CD8 T cells in ankylosing spondylitis. Study-wide findings and caveats: Typical of ankylosing spondylitis blood, it appeared, was a TCR beta motif of roughly eight highly homologous variants.

No antigen has been identified for these receptors. Each CDR3 protein is one row after TCRdb ran MiXCR on the 5' RACE reads. The data show around 220,000 distinct CDR3 sequences, about 16% seen once. The sequencing sample was made of blood, either unsorted or a sorted T cell fraction (not recorded which). The receptors were gathered from a male donor with ankylosing spondylitis.

The chain uses TRBV20-1 and TRBJ2-3; 7 bases align to TRBD2. The CDR3 sequence is 16 residues long. The germline gives CDR1 DFQATT, CDR2 SNEGSKA (reference sequence). Trimming cost V 0 bases and J 2 bases; bases outside gene matches: 8. As DNA, the CDR3 is TGCAGTGCTAGAGATTTGGGGGGGTTCTACACAGATACGCAGTATTTT. Translation: CSARDLGGFYTDTQYF.

The chain links TRBV9 to TRBJ1-1, with 8 bases matching TRBD1. With 4 bases clipped from V and 1 base from J, the junction kept 3 bases outside the gene matches. The CDR3 runs to 14 residues. CDR1 and CDR2 (germline): SGDLS, YYNGEE. CDR3 sequence reads: CASSTGTGNTEAFF. Written as DNA, the CDR3 is TGTGCCAGCAGCACTGGGACAGGGAACACTGAAGCTTTCTTT.

The chain couples TRBV12-3 or TRBV12-4 to TRBJ2-5; D possibly corresponds to TRBD2 (6 bases). Trimming cost V 7 bases and J 2 bases, with 11 bases left between them. This CDR3 comprises 13 residues. The CDR3 is CASNRGKQETQYF. In nucleotides, the CDR3 is TGTGCCAGCAATCGCGGGAAGCAAGAGACCCAGTACTTC.

The chain links TRBV2 to TRBJ2-7, with D tentatively TRBD1 (5 bases). Germline CDR1 is SNHLY and CDR2 is FYNNEI. CDR3 length: 14 amino acids. The ends were cut back, 6 bases at V and 0 bases at J, with 12 bases in the middle. The CDR3 DNA follows: TGTGCCAGCAGGGAACAGGCGAGCTCCTACGAGCAGTACTTC. This gives the protein CASREQASSYEQYF.

This clonotype occurred many times. The rearrangement joins TRBV29-1 to TRBJ2-1; D call uncertain. Germline lookup yields CDR1 SQVTM and CDR2 ANQGSEA. Trimming took 3 bases from V and 8 from J, leaving 14 bases between them. This CDR3 comprises 13 residues. The CDR3 loop is CSVDGETGYEQFF. The DNA for the CDR3 is TGCAGCGTTGACGGAGAAACCGGCTATGAGCAGTTCTTC.